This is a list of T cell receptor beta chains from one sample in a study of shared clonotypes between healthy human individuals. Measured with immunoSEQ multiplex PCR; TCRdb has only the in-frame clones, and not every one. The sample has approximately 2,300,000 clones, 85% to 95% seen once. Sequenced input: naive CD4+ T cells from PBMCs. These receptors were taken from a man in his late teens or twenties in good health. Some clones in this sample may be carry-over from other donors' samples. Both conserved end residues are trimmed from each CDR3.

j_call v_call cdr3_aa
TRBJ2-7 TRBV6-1 ASTQGRTVYEQY
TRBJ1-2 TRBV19 ASSNEGNYGYT
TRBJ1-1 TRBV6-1 ASRMGQPHTEAF
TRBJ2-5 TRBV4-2 ASSQDGGDQETQY
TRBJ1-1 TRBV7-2 ASSLRAEAF
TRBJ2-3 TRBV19 ASDRGQGIDTQY
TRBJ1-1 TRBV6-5 ASSINRALNTEAF
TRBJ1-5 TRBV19 ASSIQGRGGNQPQH
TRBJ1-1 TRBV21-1 ASSGRNPF
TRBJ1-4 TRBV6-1 ASSEAHGRPNEKLF
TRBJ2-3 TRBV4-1 ASSQGRAGGADTQY
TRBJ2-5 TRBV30 AWSVPYRGRETQY
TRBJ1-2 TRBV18 ASSPGQPYGYT
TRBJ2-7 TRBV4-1 ASSQVSGKFDGEQY
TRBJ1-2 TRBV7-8 ASSLALGPSNYGYT
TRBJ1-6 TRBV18 ASSPQGDGDSPLH
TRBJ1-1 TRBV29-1 SVGTGKHTEAF
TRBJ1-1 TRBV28 ATEKGLMNTEAF
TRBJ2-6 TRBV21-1 ASNPSTARESSGANVLT
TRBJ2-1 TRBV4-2 ASSQRRREQF
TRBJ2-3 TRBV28 ASRSRRGRKTDTQY
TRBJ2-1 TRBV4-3 ASSQARIGTYNEQF
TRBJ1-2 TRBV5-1 ASSRDGTGVGYT
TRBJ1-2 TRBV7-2 ASSLNRAYGYT
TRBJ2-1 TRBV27 ASNMAPPRYNEQF
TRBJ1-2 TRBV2 ASSGLNYGYT
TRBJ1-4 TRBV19 ASSTIDRAFNEKLF
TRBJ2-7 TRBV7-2 ASSTGRGYEQY
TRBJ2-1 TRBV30 AWRNNEQF
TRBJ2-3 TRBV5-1 ASSPGGTSGRGDTQY
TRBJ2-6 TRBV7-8 ASSARLSSESSGANVLT
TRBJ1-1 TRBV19 ASITRGGLMNTEAF
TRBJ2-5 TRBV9 ASSSGGRETQY
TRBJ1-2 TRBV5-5 ASSLGTGGNYGYT
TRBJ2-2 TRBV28 ASSRPGELF
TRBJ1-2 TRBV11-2 ASSLPPGYGYT
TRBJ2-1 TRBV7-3 ASSLVSGGIWNEQF
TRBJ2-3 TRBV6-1 ASSVLAGAQVDTQY
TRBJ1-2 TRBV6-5 ASSPQGVGGYT
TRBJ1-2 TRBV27 ASSLNRGVGYT
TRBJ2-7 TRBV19 ASSISGREYEQY
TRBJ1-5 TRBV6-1 ASSEHRDRFFGNQPQH
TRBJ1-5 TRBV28 ASSLNRWGQAPESQH
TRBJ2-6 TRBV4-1 ASSQVPGLTNVLT
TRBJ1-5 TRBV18 ASSPRRGTGVDQPQH
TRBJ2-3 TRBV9 ASSVGSITDTQY
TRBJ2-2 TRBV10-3 AAAGTEKAGELF
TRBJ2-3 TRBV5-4 ASSPNWGRGDTQY
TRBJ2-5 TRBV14 ASSQMGAQGAQY
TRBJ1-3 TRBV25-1 ASSVNSGNTIY